Following are 12 T cell receptor beta chains from one sample sequenced in a study of blood T cells in healthy people across ages. A second 7 to 11 cycle PCR used barcoded and J-beta primers. Each CDR3 protein gets one entry after TCRdb re-called the 5' RACE reads with MiXCR. The sample shows nearly 1 million distinct CDR3 sequences, roughly half of them seen only once. The sample comprised blood. These receptors were taken from a woman aged 60-75 years in good health.

The chain links TRBV5-1 to TRBJ2-2; 8 positions agree with TRBD1. Germline V gives CDR1 SGHRS, CDR2 YFSETQ. The CDR3 is 13 residues long. V lost 9 bases, J lost 4 bases, and 5 bases stayed unmatched. The CDR3 spells CATRTGSTGELFF. CDR3 sequence (DNA): TGCGCCACCCGGACAGGGAGCACCGGGGAGCTGTTTTTT.

This clonotype showed up just a few times. The rearrangement uses TRBV27 and TRBJ2-3, with 9 nucleotides matching TRBD1. Germline CDR1 is MNHEY and CDR2 is SMNVEV (reference sequence). The junction had 18 bases not matched to a gene; V was cut back by 2 bases and J by 6 bases. The CDR3 is made up of 19 amino acids. The CDR3 nucleotides read TGTGCCAGCAGTTTACTCCCACACCCGGGACAGGGTGAGGGGGATACGCAGTATTTT. This gives the protein CASSLLPHPGQGEGDTQYF.

The rearrangement uses TRBV3-1 and TRBJ2-3; the D is unclear. This CDR3 contains 15 residues. V was clipped by 8 bases and J by 6 bases, with 21 bases between them. Per germline, CDR1 LGHDT and CDR2 YNNKEL (reference sequence). CDR3: CASSRVGANRDTQYF. In nucleotides, the CDR3 is TGTGCCAGCTCCCGGGTAGGCGCCAATCGGGATACGCAGTATTTT.

The rearrangement uses TRBV25-1 and TRBJ1-2; D is unclear. Germline loops: CDR1 MGHDK, CDR2 SYGVNS. This CDR3 is built from 15 residues. V was trimmed by 3 bases and J by 4 bases, leaving 15 bases between them. CDR3 nucleotides: TGTGCCAGCAGTGATGGTCACGGGGTGGCCTATGGCTACACCTTC. Translating it yields CASSDGHGVAYGYTF.

The chain links TRBV29-1 to TRBJ2-5; D gene ambiguous. The CDR3 spans 11 residues. The V end lost 4 bases, the J end lost 3 bases, and 6 bases lay between the germline ends. Germline CDR1 and CDR2: SQVTM and ANQGSEA. In DNA, the CDR3 is TGCAGCGTTGTCCCTAAAGAGACCCAGTACTTC. Its protein is CSVVPKETQYF.

The genes are TRBV18 and TRBJ2-4, with 7 bases fitting TRBD1. The J call is in doubt because the DNA end fits TRBJ2-7 better. The CDR3 is 14 residues long. Germline CDR1 KGHSH, CDR2 LQKENI. CDR3 in amino acids: CASSPVGQYYEQYF. In DNA form, the CDR3 reads TGTGCCAGCTCACCAGTGGGACAGTACTACGAGCAGTACTTC.

The chain has TRBV28 and TRBJ1-1; D uncertain. Trimming cost V 6 bases and J 0 bases, with 14 bases left between them. The CDR3 extends over 15 amino acids. Germline CDR1 MDHEN, CDR2 SYDVKM. The CDR3: CASRLRNLMNTEAFF. The CDR3 DNA is TGTGCCAGCAGGTTACGGAATTTAATGAACACTGAAGCTTTCTTT. The whole variable domain, filled in from reference TRBV28 and TRBJ1-1, reads DVKVTQSSRYLVKRTGEKVFLECVQDMDHENMFWYRQDPGLGLRLIYFSYDVKMKEKGDIPEGYSVSREKKERFSLILESASTNQTSMYLCASRLRNLMNTEAFFGQGTRLTVV.

In its sample, this clonotype was seen a few times. The chain is built from TRBV5-1 and TRBJ2-5; no clear D gene. CDR3 size: 16 residues. Germline assignment: CDR1 SGHRS and CDR2 YFSETQ. Trimming took off 0 bases at V and 7 bases at J, with 19 bases between the two ends. The chain's CDR3 is CASSLAGRAREVTQYF. In DNA, the CDR3 is TGCGCCAGCAGCTTGGCCGGACGGGCACGTGAAGTGACCCAGTACTTC.

The J gene is TRBJ2-3, the V gene TRBV7-8; 12 bases are a match to TRBD2. V trimming: 5 bases; J trimming: 6 bases; junction bases outside the gene matches: 6. This CDR3 region has 15 residues. Germline CDR1 and CDR2: SGHVS and FQNEAQ. As DNA, the CDR3 is TGTGCCAGCAGCCCGACTAGCGGGAGAATCGATACGCAGTATTTT. Its translation: CASSPTSGRIDTQYF.

The chain is built from TRBV7-9 and TRBJ1-2; D not certain. The CDR3 runs to 14 residues. With 1 base removed from V and 13 bases from J, the gap between germline ends came to 19 bases. Germline CDR1 is SEHNR and CDR2 is FQNEAQ (reference sequence). The CDR3 bases are TGTGCCAGCAGCTTAGACGGTGTTGGATCCCCGCGCACCTTC. It translates to CASSLDGVGSPRTF.

The chain couples TRBV5-1 to TRBJ2-5, with 9 bases that match TRBD2. The CDR3 extends over 16 amino acids. Per germline, CDR1 SGHRS and CDR2 YFSETQ. Unmatched junction bases numbered 11, after V lost 4 bases and J lost 4 bases. The CDR3 protein is CASSQSGRPRRETQYF. Written as DNA, the CDR3 is TGCGCCAGCAGCCAAAGCGGGAGGCCTAGGCGAGAGACCCAGTACTTC.

The rearrangement joins TRBV11-3 to TRBJ2-6; D is perhaps TRBD2 (6 bases). The CDR3 extends over 15 amino acids. V shed 5 bases and J shed 0 bases, with 8 bases lying between them. The germline V gene has CDR1 SGHNT and CDR2 YENEEA. The CDR3 spells CASSGGNSGANVLTF. The CDR3 DNA is TGTGCCAGCAGCGGAGGGAACTCTGGGGCCAACGTCCTGACTTTC.